This T cell receptor (beta chain) is drawn from a study of OX40 agonist ivuxolimab in advanced cancers. The assay was immunoSEQ multiplex PCR, and TCRdb's table has in-frame clones only and misses some. The table includes nearly 50,000 clones, around 90% detected once. A word on this clone: The target antigen is unknown.

General study results and limits: More expanded clones were found, on average, in CD8+ than in CD4+ T cells.

The receptor was derived from an adult with an advanced solid tumor such as melanoma, head and neck, liver or kidney cancer. The source was CD4+ or CD8+ T cells sorted from blood, collected in a trial of the OX40 agonist ivuxolimab.

The CDR3 region is CASSLVTGVSPLHF. In DNA, the CDR3 is TGTGCCAGCAGCTTAGTGACAGGAGTGTCACCCCTCCACTTT. The rearrangement joins TRBV7-6 to TRBJ1-6; the D gene is possibly TRBD1 (6 bases). V lost 1 base to trimming and J lost 10 bases, with 11 bases between them. CDR3 length: 14 residues. From germline, CDR1 is SGHVS and CDR2 FNYEAQ.